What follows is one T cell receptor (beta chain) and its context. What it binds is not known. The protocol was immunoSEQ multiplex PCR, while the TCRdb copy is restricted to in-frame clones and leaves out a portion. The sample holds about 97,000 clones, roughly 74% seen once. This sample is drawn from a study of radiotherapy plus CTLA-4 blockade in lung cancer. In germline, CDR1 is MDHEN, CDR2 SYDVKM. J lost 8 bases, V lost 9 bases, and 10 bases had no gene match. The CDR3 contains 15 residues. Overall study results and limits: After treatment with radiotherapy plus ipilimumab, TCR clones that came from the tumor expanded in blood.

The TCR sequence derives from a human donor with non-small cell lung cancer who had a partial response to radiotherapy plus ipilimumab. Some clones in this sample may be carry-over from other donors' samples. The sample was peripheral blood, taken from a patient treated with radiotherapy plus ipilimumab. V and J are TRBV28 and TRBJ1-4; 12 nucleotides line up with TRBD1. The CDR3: CASGTGGRVREKLFF. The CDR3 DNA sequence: TGTGCCAGTGGGACAGGGGGCCGAGTTAGGGAAAAACTGTTTTTT.